Each of the 10 T cell receptor beta chains below was sequenced from the same sample in a study of T cell responses to AZD1222 COVID-19 vaccine. The protocol was immunoSEQ multiplex PCR, while the TCRdb copy is restricted to in-frame clones and leaves out a portion. The sample lists 95,000 to 100,000 clones, 70% to 90% seen once, with approximately 10% in the top ten. The specimen was peripheral blood, collected 28 days after the second AZD1222 dose. Receptors originate from an adult who received the AZD1222 COVID-19 vaccine.

The chain employs TRBV19 and TRBJ1-1, with D unresolved. Germline CDR1 and CDR2: LNHDA and SQIVND (reference sequence). Deletions cut 0 bases from V and 3 bases from J, with 5 bases between. CDR3 length: 13 amino acids. The CDR3 bases are TGTGCCAGTAGTATAGATTCGGACACTGAAGCTTTCTTT. Its protein is CASSIDSDTEAFF.

The rearrangement joins TRBV7-3 to TRBJ2-7, with 9 bases fitting TRBD1. Germline V gene sequence: CDR1 SGHTA, CDR2 FQGTGA. This CDR3 is 17 amino acids long. The V segment lost 2 bases and the J segment 3 bases; nucleotides outside the gene matches: 11. CDR3 sequence: CASSLPSGTGNNYEQYF. CDR3 coding DNA: TGTGCCAGCAGCTTACCATCCGGGACAGGGAACAACTACGAGCAGTACTTC.

This chain connects TRBV4-2 to TRBJ1-6; possible D gene TRBD1, 5 bases. This CDR3 contains 14 residues. Between the trimmed V and J ends, which lost 3 bases and 10 bases, there was a span of 13 bases. Germline assignment: CDR1 LGHNA and CDR2 YNFKEQ. The chain's CDR3 is CASSQGQGGSPLHF. The CDR3 nucleotides are TGTGCCAGCAGCCAGGGGCAGGGAGGGTCACCCCTCCACTTT.

This chain connects TRBV7-9 to TRBJ2-7, with 10 bases matching TRBD2. CDR1 is SEHNR, CDR2 FQNEAQ, per germline (reference sequence). V was pared by 5 bases and J by 6 bases, with 4 bases of the junction left unmatched. This CDR3 region has 13 residues. CDR3 sequence (DNA): TGTGCCAGCAGCCCTAGCGGGAGTTCCGAGCAGTACTTC. Its translation: CASSPSGSSEQYF. Based on the CDR3 plus reference TRBV7-9 and TRBJ2-7, the full variable domain is DTGVSQNPRHKITKRGQNVTFRCDPISEHNRLYWYRQTLGQGPEFLTYFQNEAQLEKSRLLSDRFSAERPKGSFSTLEIQRTEQGDSAMYLCASSPSGSSEQYFGPGTRLTVT.

CDR3 DNA sequence: TGCGCCAGCAGCCAGCTACAGGGACGGGCAACTGAAGCTTTCTTT. Translation gives CASSQLQGRATEAFF. J is TRBJ1-1 and V is TRBV4-3, with D possibly TRBD1 on 6 matching bases. CDR3 length: 15 residues. CDR1 is LGHNA, CDR2 YSLEER, per germline. Trimming cost V 3 bases and J 5 bases, with 16 bases left between them.

This clone turned up a few times. The rearrangement joins TRBV4-3 to TRBJ1-4; perhaps TRBD1 as D (6 bases). The germline V and J ends were trimmed by 2 bases and 7 bases, with 23 bases remaining between them. The CDR3 covers 18 residues. Germline V CDR1 and CDR2: LGHNA, YSLEER. CDR3 in DNA: TGCGCCAGCAGCCAAAGATGGGAGGGGGACACCGGAGGTGAAAAACTGTTTTTT. This encodes CASSQRWEGDTGGEKLFF.

In DNA, the CDR3 is TGCGCCAGCAGCTTGCCCCCTGGGGCCAATCAGCCCCAGCATTTT. Translation: CASSLPPGANQPQHF. The rearrangement joins TRBV5-1 to TRBJ1-5; TRBD1 is a possible D gene (5 bases). The CDR3 totals 15 residues. Between the trimmed V and J ends, which lost 1 base and 3 bases, there was a span of 11 bases. The germline V gene encodes CDR1 SGHRS and CDR2 YFSETQ.

This rearrangement joins TRBV7-8 to TRBJ1-2, with TRBD1 identical over 12 bases. Germline V gene data show CDR1 as SGHVS and CDR2 as FQNEAQ. V lost 5 bases, J lost 5 bases, and 9 bases stayed unmatched. The CDR3 consists of 16 residues. DNA of the CDR3: TGTGCCAGCAGCCTACCATTGGGACAGGGGGCGTATGGCTACACCTTC. This codes for CASSLPLGQGAYGYTF. The full variable domain, in which reference TRBV7-8 and TRBJ1-2 provide the parts outside the CDR3, is GAGVSQSPRYKVAKRGQDVALRCDPISGHVSLFWYQQALGQGPEFLTYFQNEAQLDKSGLPSDRFFAERPEGSVSTLKIQRTQQEDSAVYLCASSLPLGQGAYGYTFGSGTRLTVV.

This chain uses TRBV6-6 with TRBJ2-7; 8 bases align to TRBD1. The CDR3 totals 16 residues. Germline V gene sequence: CDR1 MNHNY, CDR2 SVGAGI (reference sequence). Trimming at V came to 3 bases and at J to 5 bases, leaving 12 bases not matched to a gene. Written as DNA, the CDR3 is TGTGCCAGCAGTTATTCCGGGGCAGGGGGCCTTAACGAGCAGTACTTC. Its protein is CASSYSGAGGLNEQYF.

This sequence joins TRBV10-1 and TRBJ1-2; the D gene is possibly TRBD1 (5 bases). Germline V gene lookup returns CDR1 WNHNN and CDR2 SYGVQD (reference sequence). CDR3 size: 9 residues. The CDR3 DNA is TGCTTTCTTCAGGGCGGCGACACCTTC. This gives the protein CFLQGGDTF.